The present TCR beta chain was sequenced within a study of blood T cell repertoires in COVID-19. Study overall: T cells, B-cell-depleted T cells, or PBMCs provided the cDNA or gDNA that served as material.

Measured with immunoSEQ multiplex PCR; TCRdb has only the in-frame clones, and not every one. The sample comprises some 45,000 clones, 90% to 95% of which are singletons, and around 1% rests with the top ten. V dropped 0 bases and J dropped 2 bases, with 5 bases sitting between them. The germline CDR1 and CDR2 sequences are LGHDT and YNNKEL (reference sequence). The CDR3 extends over 13 amino acids. The sample consisted of peripheral blood. The source of this sequence is a man aged 55-75 years with COVID-19, enrolled during active disease. The chain uses TRBV3-1 (or the pseudogene TRBV3-2) and TRBJ2-7; D call uncertain. CDR3: CASSQDSPYEQYF. CDR3 nucleotides: TGTGCCAGCAGCCAAGATTCTCCCTACGAGCAGTACTTC.